The 4 T cell receptor beta chains given below trace back to one sample, sequenced in a study of long-term antiretroviral therapy in people with HIV. Runs used v3.0 of the immunoSEQ assay and were done at survey level. The protocol was immunoSEQ multiplex PCR, while the TCRdb copy is restricted to in-frame clones and leaves out a portion. Counted here are 20,000 to 25,000 clones, roughly 84% occurring once; the ten biggest clones make up around 6.4%. Sequencing used unsorted PBMCs, obtained 0.6 years after starting antiretroviral therapy. The receptors derive from a man in his sixties with HIV.

This CDR3 is CASNATVDNEQFF. As DNA, the CDR3 is TGTGCCAGCAACGCGACAGTTGACAATGAGCAGTTCTTC. This chain uses TRBV7-9 with TRBJ2-1, with D possibly matching TRBD1 (5 bases). The germline V and J ends were trimmed by 7 bases and 5 bases, with 12 bases remaining between them. Germline V gene sequence: CDR1 SEHNR, CDR2 FQNEAQ (reference sequence). This CDR3 has 13 amino acids. The full variable domain, its missing parts supplied by reference TRBV7-9 and TRBJ2-1, is DTGVSQNPRHKITKRGQNVTFRCDPISEHNRLYWYRQTLGQGPEFLTYFQNEAQLEKSRLLSDRFSAERPKGSFSTLEIQRTEQGDSAMYLCASNATVDNEQFFGPGTRLTVL.

This clone is medium-sized (0.01 to 0.1%) within its sample. The rearrangement joins TRBV27 to TRBJ2-7; possible D gene TRBD1, 5 bases. The CDR3 spans 14 residues. Germline V gene data show CDR1 as MNHEY and CDR2 as SMNVEV (reference sequence). Trimming stripped 0 bases from V and 5 bases from J, with 11 bases between. In DNA form, the CDR3 reads TGTGCCAGCAGTTTATCCCCCAGGGTCCACGAGCAGTACTTC. Its translation: CASSLSPRVHEQYF.

This clone was observed once. This rearrangement joins TRBV25-1 to TRBJ2-1; possible D gene TRBD2, 6 bases. Germline CDR1 is MGHDK and CDR2 is SYGVNS. The CDR3 consists of 17 residues. V gave up 1 base and J gave up 10 bases, with 23 bases separating them. The CDR3 DNA follows: TGTGCCAGCAGTGAATCGGGTATGGAGGGGCCCGGAGGGGAGCAGTTCTTC. Its translation is CASSESGMEGPGGEQFF.

The chain recombines TRBV5-5 with TRBJ2-6; TRBD1 agrees at 8 bases. Trimming removed 3 bases from V and 0 bases from J; junction bases left unmatched: 8. There are 18 residues in the CDR3. Germline lookup yields CDR1 SGHKS and CDR2 YYEKEE (reference sequence). The CDR3 DNA reads TGTGCCAGCAGCTCGTCCGGGACAGGTGGCTCTGGGGCCAACGTCCTGACTTTC. It translates to CASSSSGTGGSGANVLTF.